This TCR beta chain was identified in a study of neurological immune-mediated disorders. TCRdb re-called the 5' RACE reads through MiXCR, storing one row per CDR3 protein. The sample has about 48,000 distinct CDR3 sequences, under 2% seen once. The CDR3 runs 13 residues. V was cut by 7 bases and J by 4 bases, with 13 bases left in between. CDR1 and CDR2 from the germline V gene are LNHNV and YYDKDF (reference sequence). This clonotype was found many times. This TCR came from a woman aged 40 to 49 with multiple sclerosis. The V and J genes are TRBV15 and TRBJ2-5, with a tentative D call TRBD1 (5 bases). Sequenced material: PBMCs. In DNA form, the CDR3 reads TGTGCCACCACCCTTAGGCAGGGAGAGACCCAGTACTTC. Encoded protein: CATTLRQGETQYF.